This is a list of T cell receptor beta chains from one sample in a study of response to subunit inactivated influenza vaccine. TCRdb used MiXCR to reprocess the RT-PCR reads, holding one entry per CDR3 protein. The sample lists a few hundred thousand distinct CDR3 sequences; approximately 7.3% were seen once. This specimen consisted of PBMCs from blood, obtained roughly 24 months after vaccination. The receptors here all came from a man between 45 and 75 years old who received an inactivated influenza vaccine. CDR3s include the opening cysteine and the closing phenylalanine or tryptophan. Each record gives: D gene, J gene, clone size, V gene, CDR3 DNA, CDR3 protein. D genes are given only for firm matches. Clone sizes are given selectively: once, few, many, or a class where the clone is expanded.

TRBD2 TRBJ2-1 many TRBV10-2 TGCGCCAGCAGACGGGGGGGCAGCAATGAGCAGTTCTTC CASRRGGSNEQFF
TRBD1 TRBJ2-3 - TRBV7-8 TGTGCCAGCAGCTCGGGACAGAAAAGGGCTACGCAGTATTTT CASSSGQKRATQYF
TRBD1 TRBJ2-1 many TRBV12-3/TRBV12-4 TGTGCCAGCAGCACGACAGGGGTTCCGTTCTTC CASSTTGVPFF
- TRBJ2-2 few TRBV7-8 TGTGCCAGCAGCCTCCTCGGCGAGGCGAACACCGGGGAGCTGTTTTTT CASSLLGEANTGELFF
TRBD2 TRBJ2-5 - TRBV20-1 TGCAGTGCTAGTTTACCGTCCGGGAGGCCGGGAGAGACCCAGTACTTC CSASLPSGRPGETQYF
TRBD1 TRBJ1-4 - TRBV30 TGTGCCTGGAGAGCTGACAGGGTAGGAAAACTGTTTTTT CAWRADRVGKLFF
TRBD2 TRBJ2-3 many TRBV18 TGTGCCAGCTCACAAGGGACTAGCGGGAGCGGCACAGATACGCAGTATTTT CASSQGTSGSGTDTQYF
- TRBJ2-5 few TRBV2 TGTGCCAGCAAGGTTACAGGCCAAGAGACCCAGTACTTC CASKVTGQETQYF
TRBD1 TRBJ2-1 - TRBV27 TGTGCCAGCAGTTCAAAAGTGGTGGGGACAGGGACCTGGAATGAGCAGTTCTTC CASSSKVVGTGTWNEQFF
- TRBJ2-2 - TRBV7-9 TGTGCCAGCAGCCAACCAGGAGCCCCGAACACCGGGGAGCTGTTTTTT CASSQPGAPNTGELFF
- TRBJ1-5 - TRBV20-1 TGCAGTGCTAGATATCCCGGACAGCGCAACAATCAGCCCCAGCATTTT CSARYPGQRNNQPQHF
TRBD1 TRBJ1-6 - TRBV11-1 TGTGCCAGCAGCTTATTTCGGAGTTGGGACAGGGGTTCTGTTTCACCCCTCCACTTT CASSLFRSWDRGSVSPLHF
- TRBJ2-1 - TRBV24-1 TGTGCCACCAGTGACCCGAGAACAGGGATCAATGAGCAGTTCTTC CATSDPRTGINEQFF
- TRBJ1-1 - TRBV5-1 TGCGCCAGCAGCTTGGATCTGCGCCAGATGGGTGAAGCTTTCTTT CASSLDLRQMGEAFF
TRBD1 TRBJ2-7 few TRBV28 TGTGCCAGCAGGAGGACAGGGGTCGGCTCCTACGAGCAGTACTTC CASRRTGVGSYEQYF
TRBD2 TRBJ2-1 few TRBV9 TGTGCCAGCAGCACTCAAGGGACTAGCTACAATGAGCAGTTCTTC CASSTQGTSYNEQFF
- TRBJ1-5 few TRBV20-1 TGCAGTGCTAGTGCGACAGATTTCAATCGGCCCCAGCATTTT CSASATDFNRPQHF
- TRBJ2-5 - TRBV6-1 TGTGCCAGCATGGACAGTCGGGACGGAGAGACCCAGTACTTC CASMDSRDGETQYF
- TRBJ2-5 - TRBV7-9 TGTGCCAGCAGCTTTAGCTCAGGGCTCCAAGAGACCCAGTACTTC CASSFSSGLQETQYF
TRBD2 TRBJ2-3 - TRBV12-3/TRBV12-4 TGTGCCAGCAGGGGTGGGGGGGGGTTTTCCGCCTTTTATACGCAGTATTTT CASRGGGGFSAFYTQYF
TRBD2 TRBJ2-2 many TRBV27 TGTGCCAGCAGTTTAATAGCGGGGAGAACCGGGGAGCTGTTTTTT CASSLIAGRTGELFF
- TRBJ1-1 - TRBV7-2 TGTGCCAGCAGCTCTGGCCCCCGCGGGACAAGCCCTGAAGCTTTCTTT CASSSGPRGTSPEAFF
- TRBJ2-7 many TRBV4-3 TGCGCCAGCAGCCAAGGCAGGGGACTCTACGAGCAGTACTTC CASSQGRGLYEQYF